Included here is one TCR beta chain sequence, with context. Its antigen is still unknown. Stated time point: pretreatment peripheral blood. This record belongs to a study of PD-L1 blockade in urothelial cancer. Looking at the study overall: Median T cell yield from blood was over 120,000. Whole-study results and caveats: Pretreatment blood TCR clonality under the median forecast improved survival.

The method was immunoSEQ multiplex PCR; TCRdb's version includes in-frame clones alone and lacks a portion of them. The repertoire holds about 63,000 clones, roughly 76% seen once, with 5.7% in the top ten. This receptor was taken from a man in his 70s with urothelial cancer. This material consisted of PBMCs, taken around atezolizumab (anti-PD-L1) treatment.

The CDR3 here is CASSLVAETNTGELFF. The DNA for the CDR3 is TGTGCCAGTAGTCTGGTAGCGGAAACGAACACCGGGGAGCTGTTTTTT. The V gene is TRBV19, the J gene TRBJ2-2; D is possibly TRBD2 (6 bases). The CDR3 consists of 16 residues. Trimming removed 5 bases at V and 0 bases at J, with 13 bases between. Germline V gene lookup returns CDR1 LNHDA and CDR2 SQIVND (reference sequence).